This passage covers 9 T cell receptor beta chains from one sample sequenced in a study of blood T cell repertoires in COVID-19. The table came from immunoSEQ multiplex PCR; TCRdb's copy has only in-frame clones and leaves some out. The table records 180,000 or so clones, around 82% of them present only once. Sequencing was done on a sample of peripheral blood. The receptors come from a human donor with acute or convalescent COVID-19. The donor label of this sample is uncertain.

V and J are TRBV5-6 and TRBJ2-3; 7 bases map to TRBD2. The germline V gene has CDR1 SGHDT and CDR2 YYEEEE. This CDR3 comprises 14 residues. The V and J ends lost 5 bases and 5 bases, in that order; junction bases with no gene match: 8. The CDR3 coding sequence is TGTGCCAGCAGTTTCCGACTAGCACGAGATACGCAGTATTTT. It codes for CASSFRLARDTQYF.

This clone has a single count. The chain employs TRBV29-1 and TRBJ2-1, with TRBD2 identical over 10 bases. The CDR3 length is 15 residues. The germline gives CDR1 SQVTM, CDR2 ANQGSEA. J lost 7 bases, V lost 1 base, and 7 bases had no gene match. The CDR3 reads CSVEARTSGRNEQFF. The CDR3 region has the DNA TGCAGCGTTGAAGCCAGGACTAGCGGTCGGAATGAGCAGTTCTTC.

The V and J genes are TRBV15 and TRBJ1-5; TRBD1 matches 9 bases. This CDR3 has 21 residues. The junction had 18 bases not matched to a gene; V was cut back by 3 bases and J by 0 bases. Germline lookup yields CDR1 LNHNV and CDR2 YYDKDF (reference sequence). The CDR3 protein is CATSRRFPGQGYFASNQPQHF. The DNA of the CDR3 is TGTGCCACCAGCAGGCGATTCCCGGGACAGGGCTATTTCGCTAGCAATCAGCCCCAGCATTTT.

Of note for this clone: One end of the junction is discordant with germline, which a read error may explain. The chain combines TRBV7-7 with TRBJ1-1, with 7 positions matching TRBD1. Germline CDR1 is SSHAT and CDR2 is FNYEAQ (reference sequence). The CDR3 spans 13 residues. The CDR3 DNA follows: TGTGCTAGCAGCCAGGGACAGCACACTGAAGCTTTCTTT. It is translated as CASSQGQHTEAFF.

V is TRBV7-9 and J is TRBJ1-6, with TRBD1 matching over 8 bases. Unmatched junction bases numbered 6, after V lost 5 bases and J lost 9 bases. The CDR3 runs to 14 residues. In germline, CDR1 is SEHNR, CDR2 FQNEAQ (reference sequence). The CDR3 DNA reads TGTGCCAGCAGCACCCCGACAGGGGTTTCACCCCTCCACTTT. Amino acids: CASSTPTGVSPLHF.

This chain connects TRBV4-1 to TRBJ1-2, with 7 nucleotides matching TRBD1. Germline V CDR1 and CDR2: MGHRA, YSYEKL. The ends lost 2 bases at V and 1 base at J; junction bases unmatched: 7. This CDR3 spans 16 amino acids. CDR3 amino acids: CASSQWGQLVNYGYTF. The DNA for the CDR3 is TGCGCCAGCAGCCAATGGGGACAGCTCGTTAACTATGGCTACACCTTC.

This clone was seen just once. The same CDR3 also results from other DNA sequences found in this sample. The V and J genes are TRBV27 and TRBJ1-2; no reliable D call. The V gene's germline CDR1 is MNHEY and CDR2 SMNVEV (reference sequence). The CDR3 extends over 16 amino acids. V lost 6 bases and J lost 4, with 21 bases in between. The CDR3 is CASSSTAGSPTYGYTF. The DNA for the CDR3 is TGTGCCAGCAGCTCCACAGCGGGCTCTCCCACCTATGGCTACACCTTC.

J is TRBJ2-7 and V is TRBV28; D ambiguous. Germline CDR1 reads MDHEN; CDR2 reads SYDVKM. The ends were cut back, 2 bases at V and 5 bases at J, with 10 bases in the middle. There are 13 residues in the CDR3. The CDR3 loop reads CASSLTPGNEQYF. The CDR3 DNA sequence: TGTGCCAGCAGTTTAACCCCAGGAAACGAGCAGTACTTC.

V gene TRBV27 combines with J gene TRBJ1-5; D unclear. The CDR3 runs 18 residues. The V gene's germline CDR1 is MNHEY and CDR2 SMNVEV (reference sequence). Trimming stripped 6 bases from V and 0 bases from J, with 21 bases between. In DNA, the CDR3 is TGTGCCAGCAGGCCGGCGGGTACCTCCCTATATAGCAATCAGCCCCAGCATTTT. Its protein product is CASRPAGTSLYSNQPQHF.